This entry lists 31 T cell receptor beta chains sequenced from one sample in a study of blood T cell repertoires in COVID-19. Clones were read by immunoSEQ multiplex PCR, and TCRdb kept only the in-frame ones, dropping some. In the table there are around 200,000 clones, more than 75% of which are singletons. The sequenced material came from peripheral blood. The receptors here all came from a man between 45 and 60 years old with acute or convalescent COVID-19.

This sequence joins TRBV19 and TRBJ1-1; D remains ambiguous. Germline CDR1 and CDR2: LNHDA and SQIVND (reference sequence). The CDR3 contains 14 residues. V was clipped by 7 bases and J by 1 base, with 13 bases between them. CDR3 DNA sequence: TGTGCCAGTACCAGAGGGCCCCAGAACACTGAAGCTTTCTTT. Protein product: CASTRGPQNTEAFF.

This sequence joins TRBV5-1 and TRBJ1-2; 11 bases fit TRBD1. The germline CDR1 and CDR2 sequences are SGHRS and YFSETQ. Germline trimming cut 4 bases from V and 4 bases from J; bases unmatched to any gene: 9. This CDR3 spans 16 amino acids. The CDR3 reads CASSLGTGGVLYGYTF. CDR3 sequence (DNA): TGCGCCAGCAGCCTTGGGACAGGGGGGGTCCTCTATGGCTACACCTTC.

The J gene is TRBJ2-4, the V gene TRBV4-1; 9 bases agree with TRBD1. The germline CDR1 and CDR2 sequences are MGHRA and YSYEKL. This CDR3 has 18 amino acids. The ends lost 3 bases at V and 1 base at J; junction bases unmatched: 10. The CDR3 reads CASSQESGTGSAKNIQYF. CDR3 in DNA: TGCGCCAGCAGCCAGGAATCCGGGACAGGGTCGGCCAAAAACATTCAGTACTTC.

V gene TRBV27 combines with J gene TRBJ2-7; 9 bases are a match to TRBD2. After removal of 2 bases from V and 2 bases from J, the junction contained 4 bases not matched to a gene. Germline V gene data show CDR1 as MNHEY and CDR2 as SMNVEV (reference sequence). This CDR3 spans 15 amino acids. This CDR3 reads CASSLVASGAYEQYF. In DNA form, the CDR3 reads TGTGCCAGCAGTTTAGTGGCTAGCGGGGCCTACGAGCAGTACTTC.

The gene calls are TRBV15 and TRBJ1-2; D gene ambiguous. Trimming removed 1 base from V and 7 bases from J, with 13 bases in between. The germline gives CDR1 LNHNV, CDR2 YYDKDF (reference sequence). CDR3 length: 14 amino acids. The CDR3 here is CATSRAGILGGYTF. Written as DNA, the CDR3 is TGTGCCACCAGCAGAGCCGGGATACTGGGTGGCTACACCTTC.

This clone is a singleton in its sample. The DNA for the CDR3 is TGTGCCAGCAGTGAACGGGAGGGGGTATTCGTTGGCTACACCTTC. Its translation is CASSEREGVFVGYTF. V gene TRBV2 combines with J gene TRBJ1-2, with a tentative D call TRBD1 (6 bases). CDR1 is SNHLY and CDR2 is FYNNEI in the germline V gene. CDR3 length: 15 amino acids. V was cut by 2 bases and J by 7 bases, with 17 bases left in between.

The rearrangement joins TRBV5-1 to TRBJ1-1; 8 bases agree with TRBD1. The V gene's germline CDR1 is SGHRS and CDR2 YFSETQ. The CDR3 runs 14 residues. The V gene end was trimmed by 4 bases and the J gene end by 4 bases; junction bases not matched to a gene: 6. This chain's CDR3 is CASSTGTGGTEAFF. CDR3 nucleotide sequence: TGCGCCAGCAGCACAGGGACAGGCGGCACTGAAGCTTTCTTT.

The chain couples TRBV30 to TRBJ1-2, with a possible D match to TRBD1 (6 bases). The V gene lost 2 bases and the J gene lost 0 bases, with 7 bases spanning the gap. The CDR3 has 13 amino acids. CDR1 and CDR2 (germline): GTSNPN, SVGIG (reference sequence). The CDR3 sequence is CAWSTGSNYGYTF. Here the CDR3 DNA reads TGTGCCTGGAGTACAGGGTCTAACTATGGCTACACCTTC.

The genes are TRBV11-2 and TRBJ2-1, with TRBD2 as a possible D gene (5 bases). This CDR3 spans 15 amino acids. Looked up from germline, CDR1 is SGHAT and CDR2 is FQNNGV. V gave up 4 bases and J gave up 0 bases, with 10 bases separating them. CDR3 bases: TGTGCCAGCAGCTCCCCTAGCCTCTCCTACAATGAGCAGTTCTTC. This encodes CASSSPSLSYNEQFF. The entire variable domain, with the rest obtained from reference TRBV11-2 and TRBJ2-1, is as follows: EAGVAQSPRYKIIEKRQSVAFWCNPISGHATLYWYQQILGQGPKLLIQFQNNGVVDDSQLPKDRFSAERLKGVDSTLKIQPAKLEDSAVYLCASSSPSLSYNEQFFGPGTRLTVL.

The genes are TRBV21-1 and TRBJ1-2; whether TRBD1, the table's D call, matches the DNA was not checked. TRBV21-1 is deemed a pseudogene. This CDR3 has 16 amino acids. CDR3 DNA: TGTGCCAGCAGCCTAAAGTCCCAGGGGGCCACTGGTGGCTACACCTTC. This gives the protein CASSLKSQGATGGYTF.

This clone appeared once. The chain employs TRBV6-5 and TRBJ2-6; unclear D gene. CDR1 is MNHEY, CDR2 SVGAGI, per germline. The CDR3 has 13 amino acids. V dropped 8 bases and J dropped 7 bases, with 12 bases sitting between them. The CDR3 sequence: CASGWSGANVLTF. Here the CDR3 DNA reads TGTGCCAGCGGCTGGTCGGGTGCCAACGTCCTGACTTTC.

V usage is TRBV9 and J usage is TRBJ2-3; tentatively, D is TRBD1 (5 bases). In germline, CDR1 is SGDLS, CDR2 YYNGEE. The CDR3 consists of 15 residues. V lost 5 bases and J lost 3, with 16 bases in between. The CDR3 sequence is CASRESGNPTDTQYF. CDR3 DNA sequence: TGTGCCAGCAGGGAATCAGGGAACCCGACAGATACGCAGTATTTT.

This rearrangement joins TRBV18 to TRBJ1-1; TRBD1 agrees at 7 bases. Trimming removed 0 bases from V and 1 base from J; junction bases left unmatched: 5. Germline assignment: CDR1 KGHSH and CDR2 LQKENI. The CDR3 totals 16 residues. The CDR3, as DNA: TGTGCCAGCTCACCACCACAGGGGACCGCGAACACTGAAGCTTTCTTT. It yields the protein CASSPPQGTANTEAFF.

The CDR3 nucleotides are TGCAGCGTTGTGCGGCAGTTGAACACTGAAGCTTTCTTT. Translated, it gives CSVVRQLNTEAFF. This chain joins TRBV29-1 and TRBJ1-1; D remains ambiguous. The CDR3 loop spans 13 amino acids. Germline V gene lookup returns CDR1 SQVTM and CDR2 ANQGSEA. Trimming shortened V by 4 bases and J by 0 bases, and 9 bases separated the two germline ends.

This chain uses TRBV11-2 with TRBJ2-7; 9 nucleotides align to TRBD1. Germline CDR1 reads SGHAT; CDR2 reads FQNNGV. CDR3 size: 16 residues. V lost 5 bases to trimming and J lost 2 bases; unmatched junction nucleotides: 10. CDR3 coding DNA: TGTGCCAGCAGCCCCCGTGGTAACAGGGGGCCCTACGAGCAGTACTTC. It encodes CASSPRGNRGPYEQYF.

This clone was observed once. The rearrangement joins TRBV6-5 to TRBJ1-4; TRBD1 matches 9 bases. Germline V gene sequence: CDR1 MNHEY, CDR2 SVGAGI. V lost 7 bases, J lost 8 bases, and 8 bases stayed unmatched. CDR3 length equals 14 residues. The CDR3 nucleotides read TGTGCCAGCATCACAGGGGGCCGTAAAGAAAAACTGTTTTTT. Translated: CASITGGRKEKLFF.

This clone appeared once. The V gene is TRBV5-4, the J gene TRBJ1-6, with a possible D match to TRBD1 (6 bases). Germline lookup yields CDR1 SGHNT and CDR2 YYREEE (reference sequence). This CDR3 has 15 residues. Trimming removed 4 bases at V and 8 bases at J, with 16 bases between. CDR3 DNA: TGTGCCAGCAGCCCCCCGGATCCAGGGGATTCACCCCTCCACTTT. This encodes CASSPPDPGDSPLHF.

This rearrangement joins TRBV13 to TRBJ1-5, with D possibly being TRBD1 (6 bases). The CDR3 sequence is 17 residues long. V shed 5 bases and J shed 3 bases, with 20 bases lying between them. The germline gives CDR1 PRHDT, CDR2 FYEKMQ (reference sequence). Written as DNA, the CDR3 is TGTGCCAGCAGCCTCCGGACAGTAAAGGGGCTCAATCAGCCCCAGCATTTT. It encodes CASSLRTVKGLNQPQHF. The full variable domain, in which reference TRBV13 and TRBJ1-5 provide the parts outside the CDR3, is AAGVIQSPRHLIKEKRETATLKCYPIPRHDTVYWYQQGPGQDPQFLISFYEKMQSDKGSIPDRFSAQQFSDYHSELNMSSLELGDSALYFCASSLRTVKGLNQPQHFGDGTRLSIL.

V usage is TRBV9 and J usage is TRBJ2-2; D remains ambiguous. The V end was cut by 0 bases, the J end by 1 base, with 4 bases between. This CDR3 region has 14 residues. Germline V gives CDR1 SGDLS, CDR2 YYNGEE. The CDR3: CASSVAQNTGELFF. The CDR3 bases are TGTGCCAGCAGCGTAGCACAGAACACCGGGGAGCTGTTTTTT.

The chain carries TRBV7-9 and TRBJ1-1, with D possibly TRBD1 on 5 matching bases. CDR1 SEHNR and CDR2 FQNEAQ come from the germline V gene (reference sequence). V was trimmed by 2 bases and J by 2 bases, leaving 15 bases between them. The length of the CDR3 is 16 residues. The CDR3 loop reads CASSLSNRDSNTEAFF. The CDR3 coding sequence is TGTGCCAGCAGCTTATCCAATCGGGACTCAAACACTGAAGCTTTCTTT.

J is TRBJ2-2 and V is TRBV19; possible D gene TRBD1, 6 bases. Germline CDR1 is LNHDA and CDR2 is SQIVND (reference sequence). Between the trimmed V and J ends, which lost 6 bases and 5 bases, there was a span of 13 bases. The CDR3 runs to 14 residues. The CDR3 reads CASRGGQLTGELFF. CDR3 nucleotide sequence: TGTGCCAGTAGGGGCGGACAGCTAACCGGGGAGCTGTTTTTT.

V gene TRBV5-1 combines with J gene TRBJ1-2; D unresolved. Germline V gene lookup returns CDR1 SGHRS and CDR2 YFSETQ. This CDR3 has 14 amino acids. With 1 base removed from V and 0 bases from J, the gap between germline ends came to 7 bases. The CDR3 region has the DNA TGCGCCAGCAGCTTGACGGTAACTAACTATGGCTACACCTTC. Protein sequence: CASSLTVTNYGYTF. Full variable domain (remainder filled in from reference TRBV5-1 and TRBJ1-2): KAGVTQTPRYLIKTRGQQVTLSCSPISGHRSVSWYQQTPGQGLQFLFEYFSETQRNKGNFPGRFSGRQFSNSRSEMNVSTLELGDSALYLCASSLTVTNYGYTFGSGTRLTVV.

This sequence joins TRBV6-1 and TRBJ1-1; TRBD1 matches 7 bases. The trim removed 3 bases at V and 4 bases at J, leaving 8 bases unmatched. The CDR3 runs 15 residues. CDR1 is MNHNS and CDR2 is SASEGT in the germline V gene. The CDR3 region is CASSEEGASRTEAFF. As DNA, the CDR3 is TGTGCCAGCAGTGAGGAGGGGGCATCGCGCACTGAAGCTTTCTTT.

This sequence joins TRBV12-3 or TRBV12-4 and TRBJ1-5; D remains ambiguous. The CDR3 length is 12 residues. Trimming stripped 5 bases from V and 11 bases from J, with 13 bases between. The CDR3 protein is CASSRPAAAQHF. DNA of the CDR3: TGTGCCAGCAGTCGACCCGCCGCGGCCCAGCATTTT.

A few counts support this clone. The chain is built from TRBV19 and TRBJ1-2; D possibly corresponds to TRBD1 (6 bases). The CDR3 covers 13 residues. With 4 bases removed from V and 3 bases from J, the gap between germline ends came to 9 bases. The germline V gene has CDR1 LNHDA and CDR2 SQIVND (reference sequence). The CDR3 region has the DNA TGTGCCAGTAGTAGGACAGAGTACTATGGCTACACCTTC. Encoded protein: CASSRTEYYGYTF.

Details on this clone: Different DNA sequences within this sample yield the same CDR3. The rearrangement joins TRBV5-1 to TRBJ1-2; maybe TRBD1 (5 bases). V dropped 3 bases and J dropped 8 bases, with 11 bases sitting between them. Germline CDR1 reads SGHRS; CDR2 reads YFSETQ. CDR3 length equals 12 residues. CDR3 nucleotides: TGCGCCAGCAGCTCCAGTAGGGGAGGCTACACCTTC. Amino acids: CASSSSRGGYTF.

The V and J genes are TRBV11-3 and TRBJ2-2, with TRBD2 as a possible D gene (7 bases). Per germline, CDR1 SGHNT and CDR2 YENEEA. The V end was cut by 5 bases, the J end by 2 bases, with 24 bases between. The CDR3 sequence is 19 residues long. The CDR3, as DNA: TGTGCCAGCAGCCTACTTCGTGGGGGGGCCACAGGAAACACCGGGGAGCTGTTTTTT. Translating it yields CASSLLRGGATGNTGELFF.

V usage is TRBV2 and J usage is TRBJ2-1, with D tentatively TRBD1 (5 bases). Germline CDR1 is SNHLY and CDR2 is FYNNEI. V was shortened by 2 bases and J by 0 bases, with 17 bases between the two germline ends. The CDR3 has 18 residues. The CDR3 protein is CASSETGAGSDSYNEQFF. CDR3 nucleotide sequence: TGTGCCAGCAGTGAAACTGGGGCAGGATCCGACTCCTACAATGAGCAGTTCTTC. Full variable domain (remainder filled in from reference TRBV2 and TRBJ2-1): EPEVTQTPSHQVTQMGQEVILRCVPISNHLYFYWYRQILGQKVEFLVSFYNNEISEKSEIFDDQFSVERPDGSNFTLKIRSTKLEDSAMYFCASSETGAGSDSYNEQFFGPGTRLTVL.

V and J are TRBV23-1 and TRBJ1-3; D may be TRBD1 (6 bases). TRBV23-1 is designated an ORF whose function remains uncertain. The CDR3 totals 16 residues. With 4 bases removed from V and 2 bases from J, the gap between germline ends came to 15 bases. This CDR3 is CASSPSGGGPGNTIYF. CDR3 coding DNA: TGCGCCAGCAGTCCCTCCGGGGGGGGCCCTGGAAACACCATATATTTT.

The rearrangement links TRBV7-8 to TRBJ1-2; TRBD1 is a possible D gene (5 bases). In germline, CDR1 is SGHVS, CDR2 FQNEAQ. The ends were cut back, 1 base at V and 4 bases at J, with 22 bases in the middle. The CDR3 extends over 18 amino acids. The CDR3 loop reads CASSLGGVVAGAAYGYTF. The DNA for the CDR3 is TGTGCCAGCAGCTTAGGAGGGGTAGTGGCGGGAGCTGCCTATGGCTACACCTTC.

The chain carries TRBV25-1 and TRBJ1-5, with 7 positions matching TRBD1. The ends lost 5 bases at V and 5 bases at J; junction bases unmatched: 6. Germline V CDR1 and CDR2: MGHDK, SYGVNS. CDR3 length: 14 amino acids. CDR3 in DNA: TGTGCCAGCAGTCCTCCGGGACAGCATCAGCCCCAGCATTTT. It encodes CASSPPGQHQPQHF.